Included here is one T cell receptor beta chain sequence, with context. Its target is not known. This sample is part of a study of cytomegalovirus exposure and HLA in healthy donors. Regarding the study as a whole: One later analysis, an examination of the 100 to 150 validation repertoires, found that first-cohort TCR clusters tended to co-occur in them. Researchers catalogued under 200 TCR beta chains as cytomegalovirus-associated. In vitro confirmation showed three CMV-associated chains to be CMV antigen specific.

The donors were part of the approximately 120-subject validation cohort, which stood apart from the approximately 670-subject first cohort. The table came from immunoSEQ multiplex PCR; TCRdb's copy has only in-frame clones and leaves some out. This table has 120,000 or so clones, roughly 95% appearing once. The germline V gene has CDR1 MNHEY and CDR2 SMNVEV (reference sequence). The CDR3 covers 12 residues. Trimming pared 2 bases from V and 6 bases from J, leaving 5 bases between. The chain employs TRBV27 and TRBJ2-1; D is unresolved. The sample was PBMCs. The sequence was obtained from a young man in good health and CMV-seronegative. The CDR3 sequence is CASSLNRNEQFF. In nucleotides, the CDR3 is TGTGCCAGCAGTTTAAATCGCAATGAGCAGTTCTTC.